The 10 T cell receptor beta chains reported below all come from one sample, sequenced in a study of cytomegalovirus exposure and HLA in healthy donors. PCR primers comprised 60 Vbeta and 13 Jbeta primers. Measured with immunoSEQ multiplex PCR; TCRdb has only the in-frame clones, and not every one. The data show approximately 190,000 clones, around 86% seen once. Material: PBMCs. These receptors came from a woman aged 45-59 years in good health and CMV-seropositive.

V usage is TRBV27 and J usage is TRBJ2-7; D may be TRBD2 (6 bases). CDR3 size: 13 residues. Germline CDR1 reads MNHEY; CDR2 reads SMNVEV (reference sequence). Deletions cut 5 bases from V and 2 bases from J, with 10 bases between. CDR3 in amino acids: CASSRSGTYEQYF. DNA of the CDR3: TGTGCCAGCAGTCGTAGCGGCACCTACGAGCAGTACTTC.

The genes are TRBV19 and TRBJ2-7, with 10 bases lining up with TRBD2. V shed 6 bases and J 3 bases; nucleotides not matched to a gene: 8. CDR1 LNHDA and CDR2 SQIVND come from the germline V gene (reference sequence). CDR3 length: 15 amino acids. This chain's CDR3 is CASRKSSGGNYEQYF. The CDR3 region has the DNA TGTGCCAGTAGGAAGAGTAGCGGGGGGAACTACGAGCAGTACTTC.

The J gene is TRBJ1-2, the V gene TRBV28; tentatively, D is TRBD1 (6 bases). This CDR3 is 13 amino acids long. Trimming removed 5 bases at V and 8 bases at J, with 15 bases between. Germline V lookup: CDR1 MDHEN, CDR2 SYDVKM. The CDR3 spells CASSIPGTSGYTF. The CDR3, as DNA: TGTGCCAGCAGTATTCCCGGGACATCCGGCTACACCTTC.

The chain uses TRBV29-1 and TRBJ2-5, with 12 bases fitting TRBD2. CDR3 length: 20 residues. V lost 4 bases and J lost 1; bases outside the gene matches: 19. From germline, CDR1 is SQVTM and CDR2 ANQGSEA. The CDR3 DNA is TGCAGCGTTGGGGGGGTCCCGGGACTAGCGGGTCGAGGGCTCCAAGAGACCCAGTACTTC. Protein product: CSVGGVPGLAGRGLQETQYF.

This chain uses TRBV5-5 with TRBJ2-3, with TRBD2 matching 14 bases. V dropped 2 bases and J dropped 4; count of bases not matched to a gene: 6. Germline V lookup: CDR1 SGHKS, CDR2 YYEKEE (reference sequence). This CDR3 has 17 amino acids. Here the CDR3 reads CASSFLGLAGGADTQYF. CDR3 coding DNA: TGTGCCAGCAGCTTTTTAGGACTAGCGGGGGGAGCAGATACGCAGTATTTT.

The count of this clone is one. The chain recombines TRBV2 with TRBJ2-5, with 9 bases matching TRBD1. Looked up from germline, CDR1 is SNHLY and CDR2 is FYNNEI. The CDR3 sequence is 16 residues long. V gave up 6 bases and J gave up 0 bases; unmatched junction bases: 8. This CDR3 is CASSPNDRGYQETQYF. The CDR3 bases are TGTGCCAGCAGCCCCAACGACAGGGGGTACCAAGAGACCCAGTACTTC.

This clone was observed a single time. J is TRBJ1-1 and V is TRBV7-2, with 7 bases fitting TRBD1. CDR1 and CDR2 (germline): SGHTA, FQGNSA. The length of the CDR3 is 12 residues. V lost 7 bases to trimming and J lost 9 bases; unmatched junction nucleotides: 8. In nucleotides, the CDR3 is TGTGCCAGCACCATCCAGGGACAGAAAGCTTTCTTT. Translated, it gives CASTIQGQKAFF.

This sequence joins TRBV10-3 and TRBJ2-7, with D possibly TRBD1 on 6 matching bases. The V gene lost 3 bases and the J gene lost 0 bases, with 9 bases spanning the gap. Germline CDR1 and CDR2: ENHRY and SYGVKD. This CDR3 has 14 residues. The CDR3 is CAISEAGVSYEQYF. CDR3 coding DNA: TGTGCCATCAGTGAAGCAGGGGTCTCCTACGAGCAGTACTTC.

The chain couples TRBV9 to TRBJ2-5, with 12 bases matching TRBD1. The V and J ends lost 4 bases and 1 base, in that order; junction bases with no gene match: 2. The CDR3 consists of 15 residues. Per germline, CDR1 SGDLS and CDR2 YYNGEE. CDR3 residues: CASSRDRGPQETQYF. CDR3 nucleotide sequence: TGTGCCAGCAGCCGGGACAGGGGGCCCCAAGAGACCCAGTACTTC.

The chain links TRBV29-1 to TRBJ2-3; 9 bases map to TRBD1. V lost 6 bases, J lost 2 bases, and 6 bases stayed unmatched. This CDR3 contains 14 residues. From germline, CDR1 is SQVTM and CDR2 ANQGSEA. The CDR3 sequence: CSVIDRGNTDTQYF. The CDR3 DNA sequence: TGCAGCGTAATCGACAGGGGGAACACAGATACGCAGTATTTT.